Described below is a single TCR beta chain sequence and its context. Its antigen is unidentified. The assay was immunoSEQ multiplex PCR, and TCRdb's table has in-frame clones only and misses some. The sample holds a few hundred thousand clones, over 80% seen once. This record belongs to a study of Ad26.COV2.S vaccination and SARS-CoV-2 variants. Study as a whole: Intramuscular Ad26.COV2.S doses were given once or twice, 56 days apart.

Stated treatment: about 20 received Ad26.COV2.S at low or high dose, single or two shots; about five received placebo; per-sample allocation not given. Following the first vaccine or placebo injection, samples were taken on day 63. Vaccination used an Ad26 vector expressing Wuhan-strain SARS-CoV-2 spike. General study points: Vaccinees reportedly had broad spike-specific CD8+ and CD4+ T cell responses. There was a possibility that the TCR breadth and depth analyses underestimated total T cell responses.

Deletions cut 1 base from V and 3 bases from J, with 10 bases between. The CDR3 is 14 residues long. CDR1 is LGHNA and CDR2 is YSLEER in the germline V gene. V gene TRBV4-3 combines with J gene TRBJ2-7; weak D call: TRBD2 (7 bases). The TCR was taken from a person aged 18-65 years who received the Ad26.COV2.S COVID-19 vaccine or a placebo. The material was peripheral blood, obtained in a trial of Ad26.COV2.S vaccine versus placebo. CDR3 nucleotides: TGCGCCAGCAGCCAAGGGAGGGGGGGCTACGAGCAGTACTTC. Residues: CASSQGRGGYEQYF.